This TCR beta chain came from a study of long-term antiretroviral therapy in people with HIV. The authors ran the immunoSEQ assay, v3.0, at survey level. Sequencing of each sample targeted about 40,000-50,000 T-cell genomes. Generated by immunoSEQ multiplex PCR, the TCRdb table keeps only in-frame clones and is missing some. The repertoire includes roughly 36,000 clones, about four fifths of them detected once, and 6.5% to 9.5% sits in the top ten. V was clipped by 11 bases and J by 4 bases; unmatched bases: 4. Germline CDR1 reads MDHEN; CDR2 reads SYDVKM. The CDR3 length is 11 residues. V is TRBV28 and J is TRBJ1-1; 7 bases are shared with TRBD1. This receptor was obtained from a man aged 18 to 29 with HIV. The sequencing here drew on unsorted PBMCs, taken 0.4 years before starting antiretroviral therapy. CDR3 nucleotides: TGTGCCCACCGGGACAGCACTGAAGCTTTCTTT. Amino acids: CAHRDSTEAFF.